This TCR beta chain was recorded in a study of T cells in Graves' hyperthyroidism and ophthalmopathy. This clonotype was recorded a few times. TCR beta CDR3 sequences were amplified from RNA transcripts. First-round RT-PCR of the TCR CDR3 relied on the HTBI primer set. Using its own MiXCR run on the multiplex PCR reads, TCRdb lists one record per CDR3 protein. The sample holds some 690,000 distinct CDR3 sequences; around 15% are singletons and the top ten take about a sixth. With 2 bases removed from V and 2 bases from J, the gap between germline ends came to 14 bases. The CDR3 extends over 15 amino acids. Germline loops: CDR1 SGHRS, CDR2 YFSETQ.

The clonotype was recovered from a man aged 50-60 years with Graves' hyperthyroidism. The material sequenced was blood. The chain links TRBV5-1 to TRBJ2-7, with D tentatively TRBD1 (6 bases). Here the CDR3 reads CASSFPDSEPYEQYF. CDR3 sequence (DNA): TGCGCCAGCAGCTTCCCGGACAGTGAGCCCTACGAGCAGTACTTC.